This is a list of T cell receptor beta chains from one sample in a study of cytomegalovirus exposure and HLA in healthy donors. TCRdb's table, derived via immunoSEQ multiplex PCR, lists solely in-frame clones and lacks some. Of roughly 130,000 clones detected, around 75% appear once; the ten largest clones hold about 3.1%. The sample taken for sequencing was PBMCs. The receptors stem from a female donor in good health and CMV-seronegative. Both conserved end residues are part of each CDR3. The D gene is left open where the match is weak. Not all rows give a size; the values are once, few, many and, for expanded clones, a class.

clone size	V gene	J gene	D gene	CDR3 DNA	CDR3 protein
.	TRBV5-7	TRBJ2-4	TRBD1	TGTGCCAGCGGACCGGACCCGGGGCGGGACAGGGCAGCCAAAAACATTCAGTACTTC	CASGPDPGRDRAAKNIQYF
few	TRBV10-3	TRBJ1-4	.	TGTGCCATCAGTACTGGGCAGGGCGGTGAAAAACTGTTTTTT	CAISTGQGGEKLFF
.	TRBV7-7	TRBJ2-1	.	TGTGCTAGCAGCTCCCATAACGGTAATGAGCAGTTCTTC	CASSSHNGNEQFF
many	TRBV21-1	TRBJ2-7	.	TGTGCCAGCAGCAAAGTTGGGACAATATGCGGCTACGAGCAGTACTTC	CASSKVGTICGYEQYF
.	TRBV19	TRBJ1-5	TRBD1	TGTGCCAGTAGTGCTCCTCCAGGGGGCACGCCCCAGCATTTT	CASSAPPGGTPQHF
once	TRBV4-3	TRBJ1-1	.	TGCGCCAGCAGCCCAACAGGGTGGACTGAAGCTTTCTTT	CASSPTGWTEAFF
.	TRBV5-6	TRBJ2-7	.	TGTGCCAGCAGCTCGCCGTGGGACACCTACGAGCAGTACTTC	CASSSPWDTYEQYF
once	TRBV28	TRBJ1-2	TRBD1	TGTGCCAGCAGTCCCACAGGACAGGGAGGTAACTATGGCTACACCTTC	CASSPTGQGGNYGYTF
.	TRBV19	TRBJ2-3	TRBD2	TGTGCCAGTAGTAGGACTAGCGGGGGAGGAGATACGCAGTATTTT	CASSRTSGGGDTQYF
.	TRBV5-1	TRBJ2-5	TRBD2	TGCGCCAGCAGCTTGGCTCTAGCGGGAGTTGGAGAGACCCAGTACTTC	CASSLALAGVGETQYF
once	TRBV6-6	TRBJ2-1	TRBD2	TGTGCCAGCAGTCGTGAAACCAGCGGGAAGTCAATTATCTTC	CASSRETSGKSIIF
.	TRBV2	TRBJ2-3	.	TGTGCCAGCAGCCGTGAGGGGGCGCAGTATTTT	CASSREGAQYF
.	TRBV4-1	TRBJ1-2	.	TGCGCCAGCAGCCAAGATGTCGAGCAGTCCCTCGGGGGCTACACCTTC	CASSQDVEQSLGGYTF
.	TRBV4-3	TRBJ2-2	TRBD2	TGCGCCAGCAGCCAAGATGGCGGGAGAGGGGCGAACACCGGGGAGCTGTTTTTT	CASSQDGGRGANTGELFF
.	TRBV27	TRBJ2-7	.	TGTGCCAGCAGTTCCGGTATCGCCTACGAGCAGTACTTC	CASSSGIAYEQYF
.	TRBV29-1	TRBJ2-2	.	TGCAGCGTTGGGCGGGCGAACACCGGGGAGCTGTTTTTT	CSVGRANTGELFF
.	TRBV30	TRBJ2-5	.	TGTGCCTGGAGTCTTTTATGGGGGGATCAAGAGACCCAGTACTTC	CAWSLLWGDQETQYF
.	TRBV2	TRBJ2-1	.	TGTGCCAGGGGGCCTCCCTACCGCGTACCCCCCTACAATGAGCAGTTCTTC	CARGPPYRVPPYNEQFF
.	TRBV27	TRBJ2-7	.	TGTGCCAGCAGGCGAACAGGGACCGACGAGCAGTACTTC	CASRRTGTDEQYF
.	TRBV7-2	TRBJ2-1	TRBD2	TGTGCCAGCAGCTTAGCTAGCGGGCCGTACAATGAGCAGTTCTTC	CASSLASGPYNEQFF
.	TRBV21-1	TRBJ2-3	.	.	CASSKVVGGGADTQYF
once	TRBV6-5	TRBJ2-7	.	TGTGCCAGCAGACACCCGACAGCCTACGAGCAGTACTTC	CASRHPTAYEQYF
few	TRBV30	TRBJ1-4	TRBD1	TGTGCCTGGAGTCAGGGGGGCTCAAGGGGTGAAAAACTGTTTTTT	CAWSQGGSRGEKLFF
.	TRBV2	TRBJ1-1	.	TGTGCCAGCAGTGATGGGAGGGAATTGGAGAACACTGAAGCTTTCTTT	CASSDGRELENTEAFF
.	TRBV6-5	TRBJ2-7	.	TGTGCCAGCAGTTACTCGAACCCGACAGAGACCTACGAGCAGTACTTC	CASSYSNPTETYEQYF
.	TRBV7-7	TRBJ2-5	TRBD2	TGTGCTAGCAGCAAGGGACTAGCGGAAGAGACCCAGTACTTC	CASSKGLAEETQYF
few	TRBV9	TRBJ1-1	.	TGTGCCAGCAGCGAGGGAGGGACGGGGAACACTGAAGCTTTCTTT	CASSEGGTGNTEAFF
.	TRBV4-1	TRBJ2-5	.	TGCGCCAGCAGCCAGCGGGGGCTTGAGACCCAGTACTTC	CASSQRGLETQYF
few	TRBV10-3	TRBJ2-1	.	TGTGCCATCAGCCTAGGCGGGAATGAGCAGTTCTTC	CAISLGGNEQFF
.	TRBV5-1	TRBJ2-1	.	TGCGCCAGCAGCTTGGGAGATAGCTCCTACAATGAGCAGTTCTTC	CASSLGDSSYNEQFF
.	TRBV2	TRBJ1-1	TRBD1	TGTGCCAGCAGTGCCAATACAGGGGGAAGGGGTGAAGCTTTCTTT	CASSANTGGRGEAFF
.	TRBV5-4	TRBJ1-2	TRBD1	TGTGCCAGCAGAATGAGAGGACAGGGGGCTCTAGGGGGCTACACCTTC	CASRMRGQGALGGYTF
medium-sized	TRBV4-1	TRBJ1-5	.	TGCGCCAGCAGCCAAGACTGGGGGCCCAGGCAGCCCCAGCATTTT	CASSQDWGPRQPQHF
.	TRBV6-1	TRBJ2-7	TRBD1	TGTGCCAGCAGCGTGTTTATGGGACAGACCTACGAGCAGTACTTC	CASSVFMGQTYEQYF